The T cell receptor (beta chain) described here comes from a study of blood T cell repertoires in COVID-19. Study in general: Acute-phase and convalescent COVID-19 samples originated in the United States, Italy and Spain.

Participants came from 24 US areas, aged about 18 to 95 years. Grouping used clinical history reported by participants in a survey and questionnaire. Symptom resolution, clearance, or two negative PCRs marked donors in Cohort 3 as recovered. Assay used: immunoSEQ multiplex PCR; TCRdb lists only in-frame clones, some missing. Altogether about 270,000 clones are present, over 75% being singletons, with the ten largest covering roughly 2.3%. Sequencing used PBMCs or T cells enriched from blood (not recorded which). The sequence derives from a woman aged 18-35 years who had recovered from COVID-19.

CDR3 DNA: TGTGCCAGCAGCGTTGGGACAGGATGGAACACTGAAGCTTTCTTT. This gives the protein CASSVGTGWNTEAFF. The chain recombines TRBV2 with TRBJ1-1; 8 bases line up with TRBD1. V dropped 6 bases and J dropped 1; count of bases not matched to a gene: 7. The CDR3 runs 15 residues. CDR1 is SNHLY, CDR2 FYNNEI, per germline.